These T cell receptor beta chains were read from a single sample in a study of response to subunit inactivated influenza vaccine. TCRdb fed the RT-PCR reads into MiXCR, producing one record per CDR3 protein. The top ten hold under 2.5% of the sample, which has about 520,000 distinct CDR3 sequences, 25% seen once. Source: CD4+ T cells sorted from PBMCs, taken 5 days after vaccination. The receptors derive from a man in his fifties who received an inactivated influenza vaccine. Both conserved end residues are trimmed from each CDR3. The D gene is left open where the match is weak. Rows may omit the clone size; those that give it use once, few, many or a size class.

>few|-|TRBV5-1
ASSWGEGRNYGYT
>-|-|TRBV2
ASSGGPETKY
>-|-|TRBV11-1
ASSPTLDTGELF
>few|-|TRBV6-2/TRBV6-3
ASSFTGNEKLF
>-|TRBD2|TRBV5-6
ASSFAGVNHNEQF
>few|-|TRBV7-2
ASSLDPGGRETQY
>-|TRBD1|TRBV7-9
ASSLWTGGEDEQF
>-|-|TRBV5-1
ASSPGSDPGQY
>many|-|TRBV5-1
ASSLGVDEQF
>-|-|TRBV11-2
ASRATGTDTQY
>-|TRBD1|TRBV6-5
ASRYRDRAETQY
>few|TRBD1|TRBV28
AGRGTEGNTIY
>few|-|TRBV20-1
SARDHRQGNQPQH
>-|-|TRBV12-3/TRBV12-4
ASSFTGTSTDTQY
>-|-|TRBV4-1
ASSPPGVGADTQY
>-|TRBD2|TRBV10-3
AISPTSVSYNEQF
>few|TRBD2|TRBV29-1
SVGLARQDTQY
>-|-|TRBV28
ASSHRAGQETQY
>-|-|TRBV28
ASSLIFDEQF
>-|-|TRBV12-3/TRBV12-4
ASSRGHSTDTQY
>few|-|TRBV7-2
ASSWATGANTGELF
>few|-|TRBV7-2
ASSLSAGQVLTTGELF
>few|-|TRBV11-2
ASSLGQILNYGYT
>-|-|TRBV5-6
ASSWGTKQETQY
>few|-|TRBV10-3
AISTHEGATGQHNEQF
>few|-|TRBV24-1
ATKRWGPDQPQH
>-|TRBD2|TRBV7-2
ASSLDSGSTSDTQY
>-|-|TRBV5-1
ASSSKAGREAF
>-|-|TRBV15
ATSRVGAVPGTEAF
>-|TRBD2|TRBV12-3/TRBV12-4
ASSTSANSYEQY
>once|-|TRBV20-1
SAKTGGSNQPQH
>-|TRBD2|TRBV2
ASTGGLAGTGETQY
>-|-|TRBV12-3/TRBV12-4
ASSFKGGGTEAF
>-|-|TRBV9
ASSAYTANTGELF
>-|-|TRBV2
AISLLHLWSGAGANVLT